Listed below are T cell receptor beta chains from one sample, sequenced in a study of post-analysis software for immune sequencing data. In TCRdb, the PCR reads were re-called with MiXCR into one record per CDR3 protein. The sample yields 740,000 or so distinct CDR3 sequences, roughly 50% seen once. Sequenced input: blood. The source is a girl aged 5-17 years with multiple sclerosis. CDR3s include the opening cysteine and the closing phenylalanine or tryptophan. D genes are given only for firm matches. Expanded clones get a size class; other rows say once, few or many, or leave the size out.

few TRBJ2-5 TRBV20-1 TRBD2 CSANRLAGGSETQYF TGCAGTGCTAACCGACTAGCGGGGGGTAGTGAGACCCAGTACTTC
few TRBJ2-3 TRBV7-2 TRBD2 CASGPGRRTDTQYF TGTGCCAGCGGACCCGGGAGGAGGACAGATACGCAGTATTTT
. TRBJ2-7 TRBV7-9 . CASSLQSAFSVHEQYF TGTGCCAGCAGCTTACAATCCGCCTTTTCGGTCCACGAGCAGTACTTC
. TRBJ2-4 TRBV6-1 TRBD1 CASSSAGTGAAKNIQYF TGTGCCAGCAGCTCGGCAGGGACAGGGGCTGCCAAAAACATTCAGTACTTC
. TRBJ2-3 TRBV4-2 . CASSQGLSGDTDTQYF TGTGCCAGCAGCCAAGGTCTATCTGGGGACACAGATACGCAGTATTTT
. TRBJ2-1 TRBV12-3/TRBV12-4 . CASSFLRLYNEQFF TGTGCCAGCAGTTTCTTGCGGTTATACAATGAGCAGTTCTTC
. TRBJ1-2 TRBV7-3 . CASSPQQGPYTF TGTGCCAGCAGCCCCCAACAGGGACCCTACACCTTC
. TRBJ1-2 TRBV11-2 . CASSLGWTVVGYTF TGTGCCAGCAGCTTAGGATGGACAGTTGTAGGCTACACCTTC
. TRBJ2-1 TRBV20-1 . CSARDRKGSYNEQFF TGCAGTGCTAGAGATCGGAAGGGCTCCTACAATGAGCAGTTCTTC
. TRBJ1-6 TRBV9 TRBD1 CASSEGAVNSPLHF TGTGCCAGCAGCGAGGGGGCAGTTAATTCACCCCTCCACTTT
. TRBJ2-7 TRBV12-3/TRBV12-4 . CASSLALPEQYF TGTGCCAGCAGTTTAGCGCTCCCCGAGCAGTACTTC
. TRBJ2-1 TRBV5-5 . CASSWAIVNNEQFF TGTGCCAGCAGCTGGGCGATTGTTAACAATGAGCAGTTCTTC
few TRBJ2-3 TRBV13 . CASSGQTSTGGPDTQYF TGTGCCAGCAGCGGCCAAACGAGTACGGGGGGCCCAGATACGCAGTATTTT
. TRBJ2-1 TRBV12-3/TRBV12-4 TRBD2 CASSPEREGLRNEQFF TGTGCCAGCAGTCCCGAGCGGGAGGGCCTCAGGAATGAGCAGTTCTTC
. TRBJ2-7 TRBV29-1 TRBD2 CSVEGRGSYNEQYF TGCAGCGTTGAGGGGCGGGGGAGCTACAATGAGCAGTACTTC
many TRBJ2-5 TRBV20-1 TRBD1 CSARWTGGRTVQETQYF TGCAGTGCTAGGTGGACAGGGGGACGTACCGTACAAGAGACCCAGTACTTC
. TRBJ1-4 TRBV20-1 . CSARRGTNEKLFF TGCAGTGCTCGGCGGGGGACTAATGAAAAACTGTTTTTT
. TRBJ2-1 TRBV9 . CASSYTSHQGNEQFF TGTGCCAGCAGCTATACTAGCCATCAGGGCAATGAGCAGTTCTTC
few TRBJ2-3 TRBV5-6 . CASSLGGGVDTQYF TGTGCCAGCAGCTTGGGAGGAGGGGTAGATACGCAGTATTTT
few TRBJ2-3 TRBV29-1 . CSVEEARRRSDTQYF TGCAGCGTTGAGGAAGCCCGGCGCAGGTCCGATACGCAGTATTTT
. TRBJ2-7 TRBV7-8 TRBD1 CASSEGTAWSYEQYF TGTGCCAGCAGCGAGGGGACAGCGTGGTCCTACGAGCAGTACTTC
. TRBJ2-5 TRBV7-9 TRBD1 CASSPYGTGGNYEQYF TGTGCCAGCAGCCCATACGGGACAGGGGGTAATTATGAGCAGTACTTC
. TRBJ2-7 TRBV20-1 . CSAREQPSYEQYF TGCAGTGCTAGGGAACAGCCCTCCTACGAGCAGTACTTC
few TRBJ2-5 TRBV29-1 . CSVPSLPPAAQYF TGCAGCGTTCCCTCGCTCCCCCCCGCGGCCCAGTACTTC
. TRBJ2-3 TRBV4-1 . CASSPQRQGADTQYF TGCGCCAGCAGCCCACAGCGGCAGGGCGCAGATACGCAGTATTTT
. TRBJ1-1 TRBV7-9 . CASSPVGGLDTEAFF TGTGCCAGCAGCCCGGTGGGGGGCTTAGACACTGAAGCTTTCTTT
. TRBJ2-5 TRBV29-1 TRBD1 CSGRTGSQETQYF TGCAGCGGGAGGACAGGGTCCCAAGAGACCCAGTACTTC
. TRBJ2-3 TRBV6-5 . CASSYSGHGITSTDTQYF TGTGCCAGCAGTTACTCGGGACACGGAATTACTAGCACAGATACGCAGTATTTT
. TRBJ1-1 TRBV6-6 TRBD1 CASSTPRTGSEAFF TGTGCCAGCAGTACTCCCAGGACAGGGAGCGAAGCTTTCTTT
few TRBJ2-7 TRBV12-3/TRBV12-4 TRBD1 CASTDPGQGVYEQYF TGTGCCAGCACTGACCCGGGACAGGGCGTTTACGAGCAGTACTTC
. TRBJ2-3 TRBV12-5 . CASGLVLGDGAHTDTQYF TGTGCTAGTGGTTTGGTACTGGGGGACGGTGCACACACAGATACGCAGTATTTT
. TRBJ2-5 TRBV4-1 TRBD1 CASSQDLTGGQTQYF TGCGCCAGCAGCCAAGATCTCACAGGGGGACAGACCCAGTACTTC
. TRBJ2-5 TRBV5-1 . CASSLGFKETQYF TGCGCCAGCAGCTTGGGCTTTAAAGAGACCCAGTACTTC
few TRBJ2-7 TRBV7-9 TRBD2 CASSSTSGPYEQYF TGTGCCAGCAGTTCGACTAGCGGGCCTTACGAGCAGTACTTC
. TRBJ2-7 TRBV12-3/TRBV12-4 TRBD2 CASSPSGRDEQYF TGTGCCAGCAGTCCTAGCGGGAGGGACGAGCAGTACTTC
. TRBJ1-1 TRBV5-6 TRBD1 CASSLVGGSGTEAFF TGTGCCAGCAGCTTGGTAGGGGGCAGCGGCACTGAAGCTTTCTTT
many TRBJ1-5 TRBV20-1 . CSARSGREVGPQHF TGCAGTGCCAGGAGCGGCAGGGAGGTAGGGCCCCAGCATTTT
. TRBJ2-5 TRBV9 . CASSPGPFEGTQYF TGTGCCAGCAGCCCAGGACCGTTCGAAGGGACCCAGTACTTC
. TRBJ2-5 TRBV3-1 TRBD1 CASSQDGTAQETQYF TGTGCCAGCAGCCAAGATGGGACAGCCCAAGAGACCCAGTACTTC
few TRBJ1-2 TRBV6-4 . CASSDSGGGYGYTF TGTGCCAGCAGTGACTCGGGGGGCGGCTATGGCTACACCTTC
few TRBJ2-7 TRBV5-5 . CASSRAAPPGANYEQYF TGTGCCAGCAGTCGTGCGGCACCTCCGGGAGCGAACTACGAGCAGTACTTC
. TRBJ2-7 TRBV5-1 TRBD1 CASSLQGGGSYEQYF TGCGCCAGCAGCTTACAGGGGGGCGGCTCCTACGAGCAGTACTTC
. TRBJ2-7 TRBV20-1 TRBD1 CSAGQGFFEQYF TGCAGTGCTGGACAGGGGTTCTTCGAGCAGTACTTC
. TRBJ2-4 TRBV9 . CASSDVPGNIQYF TGTGCCAGCAGCGACGTCCCCGGGAACATTCAGTACTTC
once TRBJ2-3 TRBV10-3 TRBD1 CAIKTGSKDTQYF TGTGCCATCAAGACAGGGAGTAAAGATACGCAGTATTTT
once TRBJ1-1 TRBV3-1 . CASSQVRGAQIMNTEAFF TGTGCCAGCAGCCAAGTGCGGGGGGCGCAAATAATGAACACTGAAGCTTTCTTT
few TRBJ2-1 TRBV11-2 TRBD2 CASSLGPLAGIDNEQFF TGTGCCAGCAGCTTAGGTCCTCTAGCGGGGATAGACAATGAGCAGTTCTTC
. TRBJ1-2 TRBV5-1 . CASRQGRRYGYTF TGCGCCAGCAGACAGGGAAGGCGCTATGGCTACACCTTC
few TRBJ2-3 TRBV5-1 . CASSLTREADTQYF TGCGCCAGCAGCTTGACCCGCGAGGCAGATACGCAGTATTTT
. TRBJ2-7 TRBV5-1 TRBD2 CASSYRTSGFNEQYF TGCGCCAGCAGCTACCGGACTAGCGGGTTCAACGAGCAGTACTTC
. TRBJ2-1 TRBV6-2/TRBV6-3 TRBD2 CASSLQHLTSGYYNEQFF TGTGCCAGCAGCCTCCAACATTTGACTAGCGGTTACTACAATGAGCAGTTCTTC